The clone carrying this TCR beta chain was seen more than once but under ten times. The PCR ran on 60 Vbeta and 13 Jbeta primers. The data were produced by immunoSEQ multiplex PCR, yet TCRdb's version contains in-frame clones alone and is incomplete. Of some 130,000 clones listed, 70% to 85% were seen once; the top ten hold roughly 3.9%. This entry belongs to a study of cytomegalovirus exposure and HLA in healthy donors. After removal of 7 bases from V and 6 bases from J, the junction contained 13 bases not matched to a gene. Germline V CDR1 and CDR2: MNHNY, SVGAGI (reference sequence). The length of the CDR3 is 15 residues.

The sample comprised PBMCs. The receptor was isolated from a male donor in good health and CMV-seropositive. The V and J genes are TRBV6-6 and TRBJ1-2; 8 bases are a match to TRBD1. CDR3 amino acids: CASNIRQGKSNGYTF. In DNA, the CDR3 is TGTGCCAGCAATATTAGACAGGGGAAGAGTAATGGCTACACCTTC.